The rows below give T cell receptor beta chains drawn from one sample of a study of cytomegalovirus exposure and HLA in healthy donors. Clones were sequenced by immunoSEQ multiplex PCR, and TCRdb holds only the in-frame ones, with some missing. The profile covers about 160,000 clones, with about nine tenths appearing a single time and 10% taken by the ten largest. The specimen was PBMCs. These receptors were obtained from a woman under 30 in good health and CMV-seropositive. CDR3s include the opening cysteine and the closing phenylalanine or tryptophan. A D gene is named only where the DNA matches it firmly. Rows give clone size only sometimes, using once, few, many, or a class for an expanded clone.

j_call: TRBJ1-1; v_call: TRBV2; clone_size: -; d_call: TRBD1; cdr3_aa: CASRPTGGENTEAFF; cdr3_nt: TGTGCCAGCAGACCCACAGGGGGCGAGAACACTGAAGCTTTCTTT
j_call: TRBJ2-1; v_call: TRBV4-1; clone_size: -; d_call: -; cdr3_aa: CASSQGASSWDEQFF; cdr3_nt: TGCGCCAGCAGCCAAGGGGCTTCAAGCTGGGATGAGCAGTTCTTC
j_call: TRBJ1-2; v_call: TRBV30; clone_size: -; d_call: -; cdr3_aa: CAWSGPGWGPNYGYTF; cdr3_nt: TGTGCCTGGAGTGGACCCGGTTGGGGGCCTAACTATGGCTACACCTTC
j_call: TRBJ2-7; v_call: TRBV2; clone_size: -; d_call: -; cdr3_aa: CASEGQSYEQYF; cdr3_nt: TGTGCCAGCGAGGGACAAAGCTACGAGCAGTACTTC
j_call: TRBJ1-4; v_call: TRBV19; clone_size: -; d_call: -; cdr3_aa: CASKDIWEKLFF; cdr3_nt: TGTGCCAGTAAGGACATCTGGGAAAAACTGTTTTTT
j_call: TRBJ1-4; v_call: TRBV7-8; clone_size: -; d_call: -; cdr3_aa: CASSSQSAYATNEKLFF; cdr3_nt: TGTGCCAGCAGCTCCCAGTCCGCTTATGCAACTAATGAAAAACTGTTTTTT
j_call: TRBJ2-7; v_call: TRBV30; clone_size: -; d_call: TRBD2; cdr3_aa: CAWSTPGRGSYEQYF; cdr3_nt: TGTGCCTGGAGTACCCCGGGGAGGGGTTCCTACGAGCAGTACTTC
j_call: TRBJ2-1; v_call: TRBV13; clone_size: -; d_call: TRBD2; cdr3_aa: CASSSLAGGASYNEQFF; cdr3_nt: TGTGCCAGCAGCTCCCTAGCGGGAGGCGCCTCCTACAATGAGCAGTTCTTC
j_call: TRBJ2-7; v_call: TRBV6-5; clone_size: -; d_call: -; cdr3_aa: CASRNQLVYEQYF; cdr3_nt: TGTGCCAGCAGGAACCAACTTGTCTACGAGCAGTACTTC
j_call: TRBJ1-2; v_call: TRBV7-6; clone_size: -; d_call: -; cdr3_aa: CASSLLGGYGYTF; cdr3_nt: TGTGCCAGCAGCTTATTAGGGGGCTATGGCTACACCTTC
j_call: TRBJ2-1; v_call: TRBV28; clone_size: -; d_call: TRBD2; cdr3_aa: CASSLSRYVAGDNEQFF; cdr3_nt: TGTGCCAGCAGTTTATCACGCTATGTAGCGGGGGACAATGAGCAGTTCTTC
j_call: TRBJ2-1; v_call: TRBV10-3; clone_size: -; d_call: TRBD2; cdr3_aa: CAISESSRTSGFWQFF; cdr3_nt: TGTGCCATCAGTGAGTCGAGTCGGACTAGCGGTTTTTGGCAGTTCTTC
j_call: TRBJ1-1; v_call: TRBV4-3; clone_size: -; d_call: TRBD1; cdr3_aa: CASSHMDRLTEAFF; cdr3_nt: TGCGCCAGCAGCCACATGGACAGGCTTACTGAAGCTTTCTTT
j_call: TRBJ1-5; v_call: TRBV9; clone_size: -; d_call: TRBD1; cdr3_aa: CASSVGGGGTFNQPQHF; cdr3_nt: TGTGCCAGCAGCGTAGGTGGAGGGGGCACTTTCAATCAGCCCCAGCATTTT
j_call: TRBJ2-5; v_call: TRBV19; clone_size: -; d_call: TRBD1; cdr3_aa: CASSMTGEETQYF; cdr3_nt: TGTGCCAGTAGTATGACAGGGGAAGAGACCCAGTACTTC
j_call: TRBJ1-3; v_call: TRBV6-1; clone_size: once; d_call: TRBD1; cdr3_aa: CASSEAGQGGNTIYF; cdr3_nt: TGTGCCAGCAGTGAAGCGGGACAGGGTGGAAACACCATATATTTT
j_call: TRBJ2-2; v_call: TRBV2; clone_size: -; d_call: -; cdr3_aa: CASGSSGHRNTGELFF; cdr3_nt: TGTGCCAGCGGTTCCTCGGGACACCGAAACACCGGGGAGCTGTTTTTT
j_call: TRBJ1-1; v_call: TRBV28; clone_size: -; d_call: TRBD1; cdr3_aa: CASSSTGTVNTEAFF; cdr3_nt: TGTGCCAGCAGTTCGACCGGGACAGTCAACACTGAAGCTTTCTTT
j_call: TRBJ2-5; v_call: TRBV7-2; clone_size: once; d_call: TRBD2; cdr3_aa: CASSSFGLAVQETQYF; cdr3_nt: TGTGCCAGCAGCTCTTTCGGACTAGCGGTTCAAGAGACCCAGTACTTC
j_call: TRBJ2-7; v_call: TRBV2; clone_size: -; d_call: TRBD2; cdr3_aa: CASSDESRLAGSEQYF; cdr3_nt: TGTGCCAGCAGTGATGAGTCGAGACTAGCGGGAAGCGAGCAGTACTTC
j_call: TRBJ2-7; v_call: TRBV5-1; clone_size: -; d_call: -; cdr3_aa: CASSLWREDYEQYF; cdr3_nt: TGCGCCAGCAGCTTGTGGCGGGAAGACTACGAGCAGTACTTC
j_call: TRBJ1-3; v_call: TRBV19; clone_size: few; d_call: -; cdr3_aa: CASSTQGGSGNTIYF; cdr3_nt: TGTGCCAGTAGTACACAGGGAGGGTCTGGAAACACCATATATTTT